A selection of T cell receptor beta chains follows, all from one sample in a study of blood T cell repertoires in COVID-19. TCRdb's copy holds only in-frame clones and misses some; the assay was immunoSEQ multiplex PCR. This table has about 53,000 clones, 65% to 80% appearing once. The specimen was peripheral blood. These TCRs come from a human donor with active or convalescent COVID-19. The donor label of this sample is uncertain. CDR3s include the opening cysteine and the closing phenylalanine or tryptophan. D genes are given only for firm matches. Some rows mark clone size as missing; the rest say once, few, many or name a class of expanded clone.

>TRBJ2-7|.|TRBD2|TRBV18
CASSRTGTSGYEQYF
TGTGCCAGCTCACGAACCGGGACTAGCGGATACGAGCAGTACTTC
>TRBJ1-2|.|TRBD1|TRBV28
CASSLSDRVYGYTF
TGTGCCAGCAGTTTGTCGGACAGGGTCTATGGCTACACCTTC
>TRBJ2-7|.|.|TRBV7-2
CASSLSVPSYEQYF
TGTGCCAGCAGCTTAAGCGTTCCCTCCTACGAGCAGTACTTC
>TRBJ2-7|.|.|TRBV5-6
CASSRKEEQYF
TGTGCCAGCAGCCGAAAGGAGGAGCAGTACTTC
>TRBJ1-2|.|.|TRBV12-3/TRBV12-4
CASSLNRVNGYTF
TGTGCCAGCAGTCTAAACAGGGTAAATGGCTACACCTTC
>TRBJ2-7|.|TRBD2|TRBV2
CATTPTGLAGNYEQYF
TGTGCCACCACTCCCACGGGATTAGCGGGAAACTACGAGCAGTACTTC
>TRBJ2-1|.|.|TRBV5-1
CASSLGFGSDYNEQFF
TGCGCCAGCAGCTTGGGTTTCGGGAGCGATTACAATGAGCAGTTCTTC
>TRBJ2-1|.|.|TRBV24-1
CATSDFSTRRGGYNEQFF
TGTGCCACCAGTGATTTTTCGACCCGGCGGGGCGGCTACAATGAGCAGTTCTTC
>TRBJ2-2|.|TRBD1|TRBV5-5
CASSETGGRNTGELFF
TGTGCCAGCAGCGAAACAGGGGGCCGGAACACCGGGGAGCTGTTTTTT
>TRBJ2-1|.|TRBD2|TRBV2
CASSLAGHQINEQFF
TGTGCCAGCAGCTTAGCGGGCCATCAAATCAATGAGCAGTTCTTC
>TRBJ2-2|.|.|TRBV28
CASKTGITGELFF
TGTGCCAGCAAAACAGGGATCACCGGGGAGCTGTTTTTT
>TRBJ1-1|few|.|TRBV11-2
CASSLYRGTEAFF
TGTGCCAGCAGCTTATATAGAGGAACTGAAGCTTTCTTT
>TRBJ2-5|.|TRBD2|TRBV7-9
CASSTAGRETQYF
TGTGCCAGCTCCACCGCCGGGAGGGAGACCCAGTACTTC
>TRBJ1-1|.|.|TRBV6-5
CASSSDYANTEAFF
TGTGCCAGCAGCTCGGACTACGCGAACACTGAAGCTTTCTTT
>TRBJ2-1|.|TRBD2|TRBV9
CASSAHLAGVSEQFF
TGTGCCAGCAGCGCCCACCTAGCGGGAGTAAGTGAGCAGTTCTTC
>TRBJ2-2|.|TRBD2|TRBV9
CASSGRGGVNTGELFF
TGTGCCAGCAGCGGCCGGGGGGGAGTAAACACCGGGGAGCTGTTTTTT
>TRBJ2-7|.|.|TRBV4-1
CASSQESTRDEQYF
TGCGCCAGCAGCCAAGAATCAACTAGGGACGAGCAGTACTTC
>TRBJ2-1|.|TRBD2|TRBV5-1
CASSLSGRGEQFF
TGCGCCAGCAGCTTGAGCGGGAGGGGCGAGCAGTTCTTC
>TRBJ2-4|.|TRBD1|TRBV29-1
CSVEDLPTGSGLTPIFENIQYF
TGCAGCGTTGAAGATCTGCCGACAGGGTCGGGGCTTACCCCCATTTTTGAGAACATTCAGTACTTC
>TRBJ2-5|.|TRBD1|TRBV5-1
CASSIGTGGGETQYF
TGCGCCAGCAGCATTGGGACAGGGGGAGGAGAGACCCAGTACTTC
>TRBJ1-4|.|.|TRBV6-6
CASSLGTSDSEKLFF
TGTGCCAGCAGCCTCGGAACATCGGACAGTGAAAAACTGTTTTTT
>TRBJ1-5|.|.|TRBV19
CASSIVGGSNNQPQHF
TGTGCCAGTAGTATAGTCGGAGGGTCGAACAATCAGCCCCAGCATTTT
>TRBJ2-2|.|.|TRBV9
CASSVGPAGNTGELFF
TGTGCCAGCAGCGTAGGGCCAGCGGGTAACACCGGGGAGCTGTTTTTT